What follows describes a single T cell receptor (beta chain). Clones were read by immunoSEQ multiplex PCR, and TCRdb kept only the in-frame ones, dropping some. Of some 120,000 clones listed, about 83% are singletons. The record originates from a study of blood T cell repertoires in COVID-19. Germline CDR1 is MNHEY and CDR2 is SVGEGT. Trimming left V 0 bases short and J 4 bases short, with 15 bases between. CDR3 length: 16 residues. This sequence originates from a human donor in a cohort sampled during active COVID-19. The source material was peripheral blood. The J gene is TRBJ1-2, the V gene TRBV6-2 or TRBV6-3; D is perhaps TRBD1 (5 bases). CDR3 nucleotides: TGTGCCAGCAGTTACTCGTTAAACGAACAGGCCTATGGCTACACCTTC. It is translated as CASSYSLNEQAYGYTF.